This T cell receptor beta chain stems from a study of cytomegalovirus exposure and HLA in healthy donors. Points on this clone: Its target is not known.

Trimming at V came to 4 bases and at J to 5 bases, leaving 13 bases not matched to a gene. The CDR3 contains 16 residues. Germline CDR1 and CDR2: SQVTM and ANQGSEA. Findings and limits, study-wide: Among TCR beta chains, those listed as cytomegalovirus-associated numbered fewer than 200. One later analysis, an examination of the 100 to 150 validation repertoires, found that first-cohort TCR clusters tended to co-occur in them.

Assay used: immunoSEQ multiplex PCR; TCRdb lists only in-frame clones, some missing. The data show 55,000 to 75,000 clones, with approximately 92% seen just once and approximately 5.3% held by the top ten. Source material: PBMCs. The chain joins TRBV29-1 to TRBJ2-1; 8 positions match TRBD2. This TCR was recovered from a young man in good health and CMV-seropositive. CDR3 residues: CSVANDVLADHNEQFF. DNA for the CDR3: TGCAGCGTTGCCAACGATGTACTAGCGGACCACAATGAGCAGTTCTTC.